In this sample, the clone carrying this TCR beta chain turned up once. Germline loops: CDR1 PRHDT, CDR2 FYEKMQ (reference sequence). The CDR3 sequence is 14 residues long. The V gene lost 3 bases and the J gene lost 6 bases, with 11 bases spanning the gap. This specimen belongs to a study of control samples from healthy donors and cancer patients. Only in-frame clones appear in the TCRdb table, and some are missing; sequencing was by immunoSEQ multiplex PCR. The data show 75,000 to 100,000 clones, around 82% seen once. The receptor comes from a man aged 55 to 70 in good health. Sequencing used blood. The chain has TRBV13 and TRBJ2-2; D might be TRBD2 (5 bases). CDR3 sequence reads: CASSLRVVAGELFF. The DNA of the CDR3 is TGTGCCAGCAGCTTGAGGGTTGTGGCCGGGGAGCTGTTTTTT.